This T cell receptor beta chain was retrieved from a study of T-cell memory formation after mild COVID-19. Study-level findings and limits: SARS-CoV-2 specificity was not confirmed for second-wave clones peaking on day 37. CD4+ contracting clones were found mainly in CM and EM, and CD8+ ones in EMRA.

One entry per CDR3 protein results from TCRdb running MiXCR on the 5' RACE reads. The data hold a few hundred thousand distinct CDR3 sequences, with roughly 21% observed a single time. This clonotype appeared a few times. The antigen is unknown. This CDR3 has 14 residues. Germline V lookup: CDR1 SGHAT, CDR2 FQNNGV. The ends were cut back, 1 base at V and 8 bases at J, with 11 bases in the middle. Material: PBMCs or a T cell subset sorted from them (not recorded which). The rearrangement uses TRBV11-2 and TRBJ1-4; no firm D call. The clonotype was recovered from an adult woman who had mild COVID-19 (a few samples of this study predate the infection). Cell type and time point are not known. Written as DNA, the CDR3 is TGTGCCAGCAGCTTAGGGCTCGGGCTGGAAAAACTGTTTTTT. Translating gives CASSLGLGLEKLFF.